This TCR beta chain appears in the sequencing data of a study of blood T cell repertoires in COVID-19. In the authors' workflow: Cell counts per sample came from amplifying reference gene primers. The repertoire was sequenced with immunoSEQ multiplex PCR; TCRdb's copy has only in-frame clones and lacks some. D and trimming come from the DNA, and the V and J calls and clone size come from that table. The sample carries roughly 250,000 clones, 65% to 85% recorded once. The CDR3 is made up of 14 amino acids. Trimming removed 3 bases at V and 3 bases at J, with 11 bases between. Germline V lookup: CDR1 LGHNT, CDR2 FRNRAP.

This sequence joins TRBV12-5 and TRBJ1-1; D is ambiguous. Specimen: peripheral blood. This receptor was identified in a woman aged 40 to 50 who had recovered from COVID-19. The CDR3 loop reads CASGFSGRDTEAFF. CDR3 coding DNA: TGTGCTAGTGGTTTCTCGGGGAGGGACACTGAAGCTTTCTTT.